The TCR beta chain described here comes from a study of preoperative IRX-2 immunotherapy in early breast cancer (dated by TCRdb to about 2019). A word on this clone: Its target antigen remains unknown. Nothing much larger sits one base from this clone, and base qualities are not available.

Library preparation used the immunoSEQ multiplex PCR assay. As stored in TCRdb, this immuneACCESS dataset retains in-frame rearrangements with V and J assigned. A fraction of the clones does not appear; measured against another copy, unresolved V genes explain less than half of the discrepancy, and the remainder lacks a known reason. The sample table records about 3,400 clones; 71% of these occur just once. Clones ranked in the top ten supply around 7% of the sample. CDR1 and CDR2, looked up from the germline V gene (reference sequence), are GTSNPN and SVGIG. The trim is 2 bases for V and 4 bases for J, with a gap of 7 bases between the germline ends. The CDR3 starts with the cysteine, ends with the phenylalanine, and has 12 residues. This entry keeps only the CDR3 DNA: 36 bases, framed from base 1. The sample's treatment or condition, from its label and the paper: preoperative locoregional IRX-2 cytokine immunotherapy. The samples were obtained from a phase Ib study that tested preoperative, locoregional IRX-2 cytokine immunotherapy designed to prime immune responses. Before surgery, IRX-2 was given to the donors, who were patients with early-stage breast cancer.

Recombination connected TRBV30 to TRBJ2-3; a confident D gene designation cannot be given. The origin of this receptor is a human donor with breast cancer. The sample in question was tumor tissue, obtained after IRX-2 immunotherapy. The sequenced DNA: TGTGCCTGGAGTCCTCCGGCAGATACGCAGTATTTT. The encoded protein is CAWSPPADTQYF.